The source of this T cell receptor (beta chain) is a study of blood T cell repertoires in COVID-19. Study context: The United States, Italy and Spain supplied acute and convalescent COVID-19 samples.

This CDR3 region has 17 residues. CDR1 MGHRA and CDR2 YSYEKL come from the germline V gene. Unmatched junction bases numbered 13, after V lost 8 bases and J lost 6 bases. This clone was counted at least ten times. Per the authors' pipeline: Estimates of nucleated cell counts were drawn from the amplification of reference gene primers. This table comes from immunoSEQ multiplex PCR, and its TCRdb copy is limited to in-frame clones, with some not included. V and J calls and clone size are as listed in that table; D and trimming were resolved from the DNA. The repertoire includes about 160,000 clones, more than 75% of them detected once, and less than 6.5% sits in the top ten. Enrolment of Seattle patients took place during active infection, and they were followed longitudinally.

This chain uses TRBV4-1 with TRBJ2-2; 12 bases line up with TRBD2. The sequence derives from a woman aged 45-65 years with COVID-19, enrolled during active disease. Input material: peripheral blood. This CDR3 reads CASAASGGAMGAGELFF. The CDR3 region has the DNA TGCGCCAGCGCGGCTAGCGGGGGGGCTATGGGCGCCGGGGAGCTGTTTTTT.